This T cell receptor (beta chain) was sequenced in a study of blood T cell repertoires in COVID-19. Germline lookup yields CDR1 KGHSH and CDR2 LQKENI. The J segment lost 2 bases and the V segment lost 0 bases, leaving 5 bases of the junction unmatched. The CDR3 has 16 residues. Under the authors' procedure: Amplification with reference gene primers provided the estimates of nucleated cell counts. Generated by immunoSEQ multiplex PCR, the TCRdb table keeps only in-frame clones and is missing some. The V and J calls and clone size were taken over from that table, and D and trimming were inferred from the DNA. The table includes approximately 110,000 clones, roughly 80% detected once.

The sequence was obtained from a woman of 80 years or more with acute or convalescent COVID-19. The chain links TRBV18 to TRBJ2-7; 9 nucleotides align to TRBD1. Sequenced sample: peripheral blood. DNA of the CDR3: TGTGCCAGCTCACCACCGGCGGGACAGGGCCCCTACGAGCAGTACTTC. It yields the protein CASSPPAGQGPYEQYF.